In its sample, the clone carrying this TCR beta chain was seen many times. Its antigen remains unidentified. This entry belongs to a study of early T cells in non-severe SARS-CoV-2 infection. Study-wide context: Whole-blood bulk RNA, unsorted, was sequenced, and chains were unpaired.

V was shortened by 8 bases and J by 0 bases, with 19 bases between the two germline ends. Per the germline V gene, CDR1 is MNHEY and CDR2 is SVGAGI. CDR3 length: 16 residues. Findings of the study overall: Matching results from VDJdb favored anti-spike CD8 responses, leaving private and CD4 specificities undetected.

Attachment of unique molecular identifiers was made to individual cDNA molecules. In TCRdb, the 5' RACE reads were re-called with MiXCR into one record per CDR3 protein. The table shows fewer than 50,000 distinct CDR3 sequences, with 12% occurring only once. The receptor comes from an adult who was a healthcare worker with PCR-confirmed SARS-CoV-2 infection or an uninfected control (not recorded which). The chain links TRBV6-5 to TRBJ1-2, with D perhaps TRBD1 (6 bases). The sample comprised whole blood. The CDR3 reads CASGGSEPRANYGYTF. The DNA of the CDR3 is TGTGCCAGCGGGGGCAGCGAGCCCCGAGCTAACTATGGCTACACCTTC.